A selection of T cell receptor beta chains follows, all from one sample in a study of blood T cell repertoires in COVID-19. Clones were sequenced by immunoSEQ multiplex PCR, and TCRdb holds only the in-frame ones, with some missing. The sample includes 390,000 or so clones, roughly 90% of them seen just once. Source material: peripheral blood. These TCRs come from a woman between 25 and 40 years old with COVID-19, enrolled during active disease. Each CDR3 is given with its conserved first and last residue. D genes are given only for firm matches. Some rows mark clone size as missing; the rest say once, few, many or name a class of expanded clone.

D | J | size | V | DNA | CDR3
. | TRBJ1-4 | . | TRBV18 | TGTGCCAGCTCACCGGGTCCGCCACAGGGCACTAATGAAAAACTGTTTTTT | CASSPGPPQGTNEKLFF
TRBD1 | TRBJ1-1 | . | TRBV7-9 | TGTGCCAGCAGCCTCCGGGACAGGCTCGCCACTGAAGCTTTCTTT | CASSLRDRLATEAFF
TRBD2 | TRBJ2-1 | . | TRBV27 | TGTGCCAGCAGTTTATTTTCTAGCGGGGTCTCCTACAATGAGCAGTTCTTC | CASSLFSSGVSYNEQFF
TRBD1 | TRBJ1-3 | . | TRBV10-3 | TGTGCCATCAGTACAGGGGCTGGAAACACCATATATTTT | CAISTGAGNTIYF
. | TRBJ1-2 | . | TRBV6-8 | TGTGCCAGCAGTTCATACATTTCGGACAGAGCTAACTATGGCTACACCTTC | CASSSYISDRANYGYTF
TRBD2 | TRBJ2-1 | . | TRBV4-3 | TGCGCCAGCAGCCAAGATCAGGGACTAGCGATCTACAATGAGCAGTTCTTC | CASSQDQGLAIYNEQFF
. | TRBJ2-5 | . | TRBV5-1 | TGCGCCAGCAGCTCCGACACCGCCGGGACCCAGTACTTC | CASSSDTAGTQYF
. | TRBJ2-2 | . | TRBV9 | TGTGCCAGCAGCGGGCGGGTTCACACCGGGGAGCTGTTTTTT | CASSGRVHTGELFF
TRBD1 | TRBJ2-7 | . | TRBV28 | TGTGCCAGCAGTTCTATCCGACAGGGGAAGCTCTACGAGCAGTACTTC | CASSSIRQGKLYEQYF
TRBD1 | TRBJ2-3 | . | TRBV13 | TGTGCCAGCAGCTTAGAGGGGGCGGTGGCAGATACGCAGTATTTT | CASSLEGAVADTQYF
. | TRBJ2-2 | . | TRBV5-1 | TGCGCCAGCAGCTTAGTTGATAAGGGGGAGGGAGGCACCGGGGAGCTGTTTTTT | CASSLVDKGEGGTGELFF
TRBD1 | TRBJ2-7 | . | TRBV7-2 | TGTGCCAGCAGCTTAACAGACAGGGGGCAAGGCTACGAGCAGTACTTC | CASSLTDRGQGYEQYF
TRBD1 | TRBJ1-2 | . | TRBV6-6 | TGTGCCAGCAGTACAAGAGACGGGACAGCTGTCTATGGCTACACCTTC | CASSTRDGTAVYGYTF
. | TRBJ2-2 | . | TRBV27 | TGTGCCAGCAGTCGTTCCGCCGGGGAGCTGTTTTTT | CASSRSAGELFF
. | TRBJ1-2 | few | TRBV5-6 | TGTGCCAGCAACCGGGGTAACTATGGCTACACCTTC | CASNRGNYGYTF
. | TRBJ2-5 | . | TRBV10-2 | TGCGCCAGCAGCCCACAGGGCCAAGAGACCCAGTACTTC | CASSPQGQETQYF
. | TRBJ1-5 | . | TRBV19 | TGTGCCAGTAGTTCCTACGTTAATCAGCCCCAGCATTTT | CASSSYVNQPQHF
. | TRBJ2-7 | few | TRBV6-5 | TGTGCCAGCAGTTACTCGTTCACAGGTCCCTACGAGCAGTACTTC | CASSYSFTGPYEQYF
TRBD1 | TRBJ2-4 | once | TRBV7-9 | TGTGCCAGCAGCCCAACGGGCCAGGGGGTAGCCAAAAACATTCAGTACTTC | CASSPTGQGVAKNIQYF
TRBD2 | TRBJ2-2 | . | TRBV3-1/TRBV3-2 | TGTGCCAGCAGCCAAGGAGCGGGAGTACCCGGGGAGCTGTTTTTT | CASSQGAGVPGELFF
. | TRBJ2-3 | . | TRBV4-2 | TGTGCCAGCCGACGAATAGAGGGGGGGACAGATACGCAGTATTTT | CASRRIEGGTDTQYF
. | TRBJ2-7 | . | TRBV28 | TGTGCCAGCAGTCCCTCGAGCTCCTACGAGCAGTACTTC | CASSPSSSYEQYF
TRBD1 | TRBJ2-1 | . | TRBV6-5 | TGTGCCAGCAGTTACCGGGACAGGGTAAATGAGCAGTTCTTC | CASSYRDRVNEQFF
TRBD2 | TRBJ2-1 | . | TRBV14 | TGTGCCAGCAGCCAAGAATTACTAGCGGGCAACGAGCAGTTCTTC | CASSQELLAGNEQFF